A single T cell receptor beta chain is shown here with its context. As yet, its antigen is unknown. This sample is part of a study of T-cell memory formation after mild COVID-19. Employing constant-segment primers, 5'RACE generated TCR alpha and TCR beta cDNA libraries bearing sample barcodes and UMIs. In TCRdb, the 5' RACE reads were re-called with MiXCR into one record per CDR3 protein. The sample lists 430,000 or so distinct CDR3 sequences, 20% to 30% occurring once. The study's findings and limits: The finding that pre-infection memory included some responding clones suggested that cross-reactive memory joined.

This CDR3 is built from 15 residues. V lost 0 bases, J lost 3 bases, and 5 bases stayed unmatched. Germline V CDR1 and CDR2: LGHNA, YSLEER. This receptor was identified in an adult woman who had mild COVID-19 (a few samples of this study predate the infection). Cell type and time point are not known. This sequence joins TRBV4-3 and TRBJ2-7; 7 bases match TRBD2. The sequencing input was PBMCs or a T cell subset sorted from them (not recorded which). CDR3 protein: CASSQDNSGRYEQYF. CDR3 nucleotide sequence: TGCGCCAGCAGCCAAGATAATAGCGGGCGCTACGAGCAGTACTTC.